One sample yielded the 8 T cell receptor beta chains listed below, sequenced in a study of cytomegalovirus exposure and HLA in healthy donors. Primers: 60 Vbeta forward and 13 Jbeta reverse. Libraries were prepared by immunoSEQ multiplex PCR; TCRdb keeps only in-frame clonotypes and omits some of them. The profile shows under 200,000 clones, roughly 77% of them singletons. The sample taken for sequencing was PBMCs. These receptor sequences come from a woman in her thirties or forties in good health and CMV-seropositive.

V usage is TRBV7-2 and J usage is TRBJ2-3; 11 bases are a match to TRBD2. Unmatched junction bases numbered 5, after V lost 6 bases and J lost 0 bases. The CDR3 covers 16 residues. CDR1 SGHTA and CDR2 FQGNSA come from the germline V gene. CDR3 protein: CASSPGLAASTDTQYF. Here the CDR3 DNA reads TGTGCCAGCAGTCCGGGACTAGCGGCGAGCACAGATACGCAGTATTTT.

The chain recombines TRBV2 with TRBJ2-7; 8 positions agree with TRBD2. The CDR3 covers 14 residues. Germline V gene data show CDR1 as SNHLY and CDR2 as FYNNEI. V lost 4 bases and J lost 5; bases outside the gene matches: 7. DNA for the CDR3: TGTGCCAGCAGTGCAAGGACTAGCTTAGACGAGCAGTACTTC. Protein: CASSARTSLDEQYF.

V usage is TRBV6-5 and J usage is TRBJ2-1; 12 bases agree with TRBD2. The CDR3 sequence is 15 residues long. The J segment lost 6 bases and the V segment lost 6 bases, leaving 6 bases of the junction unmatched. From germline, CDR1 is MNHEY and CDR2 SVGAGI. The CDR3 here is CASSLLAGGTNEQFF. In DNA, the CDR3 is TGTGCCAGCAGCCTACTAGCGGGAGGAACCAATGAGCAGTTCTTC.

There are a few counts of this clone. The rearrangement uses TRBV7-8 and TRBJ2-3; 12 bases map to TRBD2. Germline V gene data show CDR1 as SGHVS and CDR2 as FQNEAQ. The CDR3 runs 16 residues. Trimming removed 6 bases from V and 6 bases from J; junction bases left unmatched: 10. The DNA of the CDR3 is TGTGCCAGCAGTCTAAAAAGAACTAGCGGGGGGGATACGCAGTATTTT. Residues: CASSLKRTSGGDTQYF.

This chain links TRBV10-3 with TRBJ1-2; TRBD1 agrees at 10 bases. The J segment lost 3 bases and the V segment lost 3 bases, leaving 1 base of the junction unmatched. Germline V gene sequence: CDR1 ENHRY, CDR2 SYGVKD. The CDR3 loop spans 14 amino acids. In nucleotides, the CDR3 is TGTGCCATCAGTGACGGGACAGGGGACTATGGCTACACCTTC. It specifies CAISDGTGDYGYTF.

The genes are TRBV2 and TRBJ2-5; possible D gene TRBD2, 5 bases. V lost 5 bases to trimming and J lost 4 bases, with 8 bases between them. The CDR3 totals 12 residues. The germline V gene has CDR1 SNHLY and CDR2 FYNNEI. The CDR3 sequence is CASSRDGETQYF. The CDR3 DNA follows: TGTGCCAGCAGTCGGGATGGAGAGACCCAGTACTTC.

The chain couples TRBV2 to TRBJ1-1; the D gene is possibly TRBD1 (6 bases). Germline CDR1 is SNHLY and CDR2 is FYNNEI. The CDR3 spans 12 residues. Trimming removed 4 bases at V and 10 bases at J, with 13 bases between. DNA for the CDR3: TGTGCCAGCAGTGCTGCTTCAGGGGTAGCTTTCTTT. Translated: CASSAASGVAFF. The variable domain in full, with the rest retrieved from reference TRBV2 and TRBJ1-1, is EPEVTQTPSHQVTQMGQEVILRCVPISNHLYFYWYRQILGQKVEFLVSFYNNEISEKSEIFDDQFSVERPDGSNFTLKIRSTKLEDSAMYFCASSAASGVAFFGQGTRLTVV.

The chain links TRBV6-6 to TRBJ2-2, with D possibly TRBD2 on 7 matching bases. Germline CDR1 reads MNHNY; CDR2 reads SVGAGI (reference sequence). Trimming shortened V by 6 bases and J by 4 bases, and 12 bases separated the two germline ends. This CDR3 is 14 amino acids long. The CDR3 is CASSPGGLTGELFF. CDR3 DNA sequence: TGTGCCAGCAGCCCCGGGGGGCTCACCGGGGAGCTGTTTTTT.